The rows below give T cell receptor beta chains drawn from one sample of a study of shared clonotypes between healthy human individuals. Repertoires were generated with immunoSEQ multiplex PCR, while TCRdb's copy carries only in-frame clones and drops some. The sample has hundreds of thousands of clones, 73% seen once. Sequencing input: memory CD4+ T cells sorted from blood. The source of these receptors is a woman aged 25 to 39 in good health. CDR3s include the opening cysteine and the closing phenylalanine or tryptophan. D genes are given only for firm matches. A row's size may be missing; if present it is once, few, many or a size class.

d_call,clone_size,v_call,j_call,cdr3_length,cdr3_nt,cdr3_aa
TRBD2,-,TRBV5-1,TRBJ2-2,18,TGCGCCAGCAGCTTGGCCAGGGCTAGCGGGTGGAACACCGGGGAGCTGTTTTTT,CASSLARASGWNTGELFF
TRBD2,-,TRBV6-1,TRBJ2-7,15,TGTGCCAGCACCCGGACTAGCACGAGCTCCTACGAGCAGTACTTC,CASTRTSTSSYEQYF
TRBD2,few,TRBV27,TRBJ2-3,15,TGTGCCAGCAGTTTACCTAGCGGGAGCTCAGATACGCAGTATTTT,CASSLPSGSSDTQYF
-,-,TRBV18,TRBJ1-5,15,TGTGCCAGCTCCCCCCAACAGGCCTACAATCAGCCCCAGCATTTT,CASSPQQAYNQPQHF
-,-,TRBV30,TRBJ1-1,12,TGTGCCTGGGGCCAGGTGGGGGGGACGGCTTTCTTT,CAWGQVGGTAFF
TRBD1,-,TRBV6-5,TRBJ1-2,12,TGTGCCAGCAGCGGACAGGCCGATGGCTACACCTTC,CASSGQADGYTF
TRBD1,-,TRBV5-6,TRBJ1-1,16,TGTGCCAGCAGCTTGTTAGCTGGGACAGGGAGAACTGAAGCTTTCTTT,CASSLLAGTGRTEAFF
-,-,TRBV11-2,TRBJ1-2,15,TGTGCCAGCTCTCTTGGGACCGCCGGACTAATGGGCTACACCTTC,CASSLGTAGLMGYTF
-,-,TRBV6-6,TRBJ1-1,13,TGTGCCAGCAGTTACTCAACAGGAAATTTGGCTTTCTTT,CASSYSTGNLAFF
TRBD1,-,TRBV2,TRBJ2-2,15,TGTGCCAGCATTCGGACAGGACCTAACACCGGGGAGCTGTTTTTT,CASIRTGPNTGELFF
TRBD1,-,TRBV7-2,TRBJ1-1,15,TGTGCCAGCAGCTTTTCGCTCGGACAGGGGGCGGAGGCTTTCTTT,CASSFSLGQGAEAFF
-,few,TRBV4-1,TRBJ2-1,16,TGCGCCAGCAGCCAAGAAACGGCTTCCTCCTACAATGAGCAGTTCTTC,CASSQETASSYNEQFF
-,-,TRBV4-1,TRBJ2-7,14,TGCGCCAGCAGCCCGGGACCGAGATTCTACGAGCAGTACTTC,CASSPGPRFYEQYF
TRBD1,once,TRBV11-2,TRBJ2-7,17,TGTGCCAGCAGCTTAGATGGATCCGGGACAGGGTTTCACGAGCAGTACTTC,CASSLDGSGTGFHEQYF
-,-,TRBV5-1,TRBJ2-6,13,TGCGCCAGCAGCTTACCTGGGGCCAACGTCCTGACTTTC,CASSLPGANVLTF
TRBD1,-,TRBV5-1,TRBJ1-1,16,TGCGCCAGCAGCAAGGACAGGGGTCCCCAGAACACTGAAGCTTTCTTT,CASSKDRGPQNTEAFF
-,-,TRBV15,TRBJ2-2,12,TGTGCCACCAGAAAGGGTTCCGGGGAGCTGTTTTTT,CATRKGSGELFF
-,-,TRBV30,TRBJ2-1,13,TGTGCCTGGAGTCACGAAGGAACGGGGAGAAAGTTCTTC,CAWSHEGTGRKFF
-,-,TRBV19,TRBJ2-7,14,TGTGCCAGTAGTATAGGACTGGGAGGTGACGAGCAGTACTTC,CASSIGLGGDEQYF
TRBD1,-,TRBV28,TRBJ1-2,14,TGTGCCAGCAGACGATCGGGACAGGGTAATGGCTACACCTTC,CASRRSGQGNGYTF
TRBD1,-,TRBV19,TRBJ1-6,15,TGTGCCAGTAGTGCCGTGGAAGGGGGCAATTCACCCCTCCACTTT,CASSAVEGGNSPLHF
TRBD2,-,TRBV19,TRBJ2-3,15,TGTGCCAGTAGTATATCCCTAGCGGGACAGGATACGCAGTATTTT,CASSISLAGQDTQYF
-,few,TRBV5-1,TRBJ1-1,15,TGCGCCAGCAGCTTGGTTCGAGGGATGAACACTGAAGCTTTCTTT,CASSLVRGMNTEAFF
-,-,TRBV4-2,TRBJ1-1,14,TGTGCCAGCAGCTCGGCTACAGGGAGCACTGAAGCTTTCTTT,CASSSATGSTEAFF